The 15 T cell receptor beta chains given below trace back to one sample, sequenced in a study of T cells in Graves' hyperthyroidism and ophthalmopathy. Amplification of TCR beta CDR3 regions used RNA as the template. A set of HTBI primers served as the primers for a first-round RT-PCR of the TCR CDR3. Each CDR3 protein gets one entry after TCRdb re-called the multiplex PCR reads with MiXCR. The profile covers roughly 550,000 distinct CDR3 sequences, with about 16% appearing a single time and 29% taken by the ten largest. Sample: blood. These receptors originate from a woman between 25 and 40 years old with Graves' ophthalmopathy.

V and J are TRBV5-1 and TRBJ2-1; perhaps TRBD2 as D (6 bases). The germline CDR1 and CDR2 sequences are SGHRS and YFSETQ. The CDR3 runs 18 residues. The V and J ends lost 1 base and 0 bases respectively, with 17 bases between them. The CDR3 DNA reads TGCGCCAGCAGCTTGACGTTTGCGGGGTTTGACTCCTACAATGAGCAGTTCTTC. Encoded protein: CASSLTFAGFDSYNEQFF.

This clonotype turned up a few times. The rearrangement joins TRBV28 to TRBJ2-7; D is unclear. Germline assignment: CDR1 MDHEN and CDR2 SYDVKM. This CDR3 has 13 amino acids. V was trimmed by 8 bases and J by 0 bases, leaving 11 bases between them. CDR3: CASWKAPSYEQYF. The CDR3 nucleotides read TGTGCCAGCTGGAAGGCACCCTCCTACGAGCAGTACTTC.

This clonotype was recorded a few times. The rearrangement links TRBV7-2 to TRBJ2-2; no clear D gene. The CDR3 covers 14 residues. V was pared by 0 bases and J by 5 bases, with 7 bases between. The germline V gene has CDR1 SGHTA and CDR2 FQGNSA. CDR3 DNA: TGTGCCAGCAGCTTAGCTTGGGGAACCGGGGAGCTGTTTTTT. Its protein product is CASSLAWGTGELFF. Based on the CDR3 plus reference TRBV7-2 and TRBJ2-2, the full variable domain is GAGVSQSPSNKVTEKGKDVELRCDPISGHTALYWYRQSLGQGLEFLIYFQGNSAPDKSGLPSDRFSAERTGGSVSTLTIQRTQQEDSAVYLCASSLAWGTGELFFGEGSRLTVL.

Only one count was recorded for this clonotype. The chain is built from TRBV29-1 and TRBJ2-2, with a weak D call TRBD1 (5 bases). Germline V lookup: CDR1 SQVTM, CDR2 ANQGSEA. The V end lost 4 bases, the J end lost 6 bases, and 9 bases lay between the germline ends. The CDR3 consists of 12 residues. Written as DNA, the CDR3 is TGCAGCGTTGCAGGGCGGTCCGGGGAGCTGTTTTTT. Translated, it gives CSVAGRSGELFF.

Ten or more counts support this clonotype. V and J are TRBV7-2 and TRBJ2-1; TRBD2 agrees at 7 bases. The ends lost 1 base at V and 13 bases at J; junction bases unmatched: 19. Per the germline V gene, CDR1 is SGHTA and CDR2 is FQGNSA. This CDR3 contains 17 residues. The CDR3 DNA reads as TGTGCCAGCAGCTTAGAATCGCTAGCGGTCCCCGCCCACCGACAGTTCTTC. Translation: CASSLESLAVPAHRQFF.

In this sample, this clonotype turned up many times. The rearrangement uses TRBV28 and TRBJ2-1; 8 bases agree with TRBD2. This CDR3 comprises 14 residues. Germline V gene lookup returns CDR1 MDHEN and CDR2 SYDVKM. After removal of 7 bases from V and 6 bases from J, the junction contained 8 bases not matched to a gene. The CDR3 here is CASIGKREFNEQFF. DNA for the CDR3: TGTGCCAGCATCGGCAAGCGGGAGTTCAATGAGCAGTTCTTC. Full variable domain (rest looked up from reference TRBV28 and TRBJ2-1): DVKVTQSSRYLVKRTGEKVFLECVQDMDHENMFWYRQDPGLGLRLIYFSYDVKMKEKGDIPEGYSVSREKKERFSLILESASTNQTSMYLCASIGKREFNEQFFGPGTRLTVL.

This clonotype was found many times. The V and J genes are TRBV5-1 and TRBJ2-1; 7 bases match TRBD1. The germline gives CDR1 SGHRS, CDR2 YFSETQ. The CDR3 is made up of 15 amino acids. J lost 6 bases, V lost 3 bases, and 9 bases had no gene match. CDR3 in amino acids: CASSSYSRDSNEQFF. Here the CDR3 DNA reads TGCGCCAGCAGCTCCTACTCCCGGGACAGCAATGAGCAGTTCTTC.

The sample holds a few counts of this clonotype. The V gene is TRBV5-6, the J gene TRBJ2-5; 7 bases map to TRBD1. CDR3 length equals 18 residues. The germline CDR1 and CDR2 sequences are SGHDT and YYEEEE. J gave up 0 bases and V 0 bases, and 11 bases lay outside the gene matches. CDR3 sequence reads: CASSLAGIQDRDQETQYF. As DNA, the CDR3 is TGTGCCAGCAGCTTGGCGGGGATTCAAGACAGGGACCAAGAGACCCAGTACTTC.

In this sample, this clonotype turned up many times. The chain has TRBV28 and TRBJ1-5; TRBD1 agrees at 9 bases. Looked up from germline, CDR1 is MDHEN and CDR2 is SYDVKM. The CDR3 consists of 19 residues. After removal of 2 bases from V and 8 bases from J, the junction contained 19 bases not matched to a gene. CDR3 amino acids: CASSLPPPGTGLGFEPQHF. In DNA form, the CDR3 reads TGTGCCAGCAGTTTACCCCCCCCGGGGACAGGGTTAGGCTTTGAGCCCCAGCATTTT.

A few counts support this clonotype. This chain connects TRBV20-1 to TRBJ1-2, with TRBD1 identical over 8 bases. The CDR3 runs to 16 residues. In germline, CDR1 is DFQATT, CDR2 SNEGSKA (reference sequence). The V gene end was trimmed by 3 bases and the J gene end by 4 bases; junction bases not matched to a gene: 13. CDR3 sequence: CSASRTGFNRGYGYTF. CDR3 nucleotides: TGCAGTGCTAGTAGGACAGGGTTTAATAGGGGCTATGGCTACACCTTC.

Note on this clonotype: A much bigger clone sits one base away, suggesting this may be a read error. The chain recombines TRBV30 with TRBJ2-3; TRBD1 agrees at 9 bases. The CDR3 totals 15 residues. Germline values: CDR1 GTSNPN, CDR2 SVGIG (reference sequence). V shed 4 bases, J shed 7 bases, and the junction held 12 bases outside the gene matches. The CDR3 DNA is TGTGCCTGGACCCCTCGGGACAGGGATCTAAATACGCAGTATTTT. It specifies CAWTPRDRDLNTQYF. The full variable domain, rest sourced from reference TRBV30 and TRBJ2-3, is SQTIHQWPATLVQPVGSPLSLECTVEGTSNPNLYWYRQAAGRGLQLLFYSVGIGQISSEVPQNLSASRPQDRQFILSSKKLLLSDSGFYLCAWTPRDRDLNTQYFGPGTRLTVL.

The table lists this clonotype with many counts. The chain recombines TRBV10-3 with TRBJ2-7; TRBD1 matches 7 bases. Per germline, CDR1 ENHRY and CDR2 SYGVKD. V gave up 4 bases and J gave up 3 bases; unmatched junction bases: 3. This CDR3 comprises 13 residues. The CDR3 loop reads CAISAGTVYEQYF. In nucleotides, the CDR3 is TGTGCCATCAGTGCCGGGACAGTCTACGAGCAGTACTTC.

This clonotype was recorded many times. The V gene is TRBV6-1, the J gene TRBJ1-2, with 8 bases lining up with TRBD1. The V gene's germline CDR1 is MNHNS and CDR2 SASEGT. The CDR3 consists of 14 residues. Trimming at V came to 5 bases and at J to 9 bases, leaving 11 bases not matched to a gene. The CDR3 here is CASSRETGAVRYTF. The DNA for the CDR3 is TGTGCCAGCAGTCGTGAGACAGGGGCTGTCCGCTACACCTTC.

This clonotype appeared a few times. The rearrangement uses TRBV7-9 and TRBJ2-3; 9 nucleotides match TRBD2. CDR3 length: 16 amino acids. V gave up 3 bases and J gave up 2 bases; unmatched junction bases: 6. Germline loops: CDR1 SEHNR, CDR2 FQNEAQ (reference sequence). The CDR3 region is CASSFTPGLATDTQYF. CDR3 DNA sequence: TGTGCCAGCAGCTTCACTCCGGGACTAGCCACAGATACGCAGTATTTT.

A note on this clonotype: Its ends do not fully match the called genes, so a read error is possible. This chain links TRBV7-9 with TRBJ2-5; tentative D call: TRBD2 (6 bases). CDR1 is SEHNR, CDR2 FQNEAQ, per germline (reference sequence). The CDR3 covers 15 residues. Here the CDR3 DNA reads TGTGCTAGCAGCTCGCGGGGAATCCCCTATAAGACCCAGTACTTC. Its translation is CASSSRGIPYKTQYF.